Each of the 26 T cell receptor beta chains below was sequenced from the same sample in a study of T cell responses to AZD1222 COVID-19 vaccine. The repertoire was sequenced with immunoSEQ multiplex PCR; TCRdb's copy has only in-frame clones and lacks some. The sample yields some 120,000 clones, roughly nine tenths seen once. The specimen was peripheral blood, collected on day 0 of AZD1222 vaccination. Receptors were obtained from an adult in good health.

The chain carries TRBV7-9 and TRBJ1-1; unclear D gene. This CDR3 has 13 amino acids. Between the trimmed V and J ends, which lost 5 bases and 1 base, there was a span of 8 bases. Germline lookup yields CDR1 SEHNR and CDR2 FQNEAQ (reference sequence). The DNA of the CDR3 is TGTGCCAGCAGCCCCGGGAGGAACACTGAAGCTTTCTTT. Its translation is CASSPGRNTEAFF.

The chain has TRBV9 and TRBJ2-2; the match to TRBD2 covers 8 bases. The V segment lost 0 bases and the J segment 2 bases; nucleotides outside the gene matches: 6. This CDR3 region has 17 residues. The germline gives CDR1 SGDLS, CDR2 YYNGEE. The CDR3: CASSVADSGANTGELFF. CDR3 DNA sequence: TGTGCCAGCAGCGTAGCAGATAGCGGGGCCAACACCGGGGAGCTGTTTTTT.

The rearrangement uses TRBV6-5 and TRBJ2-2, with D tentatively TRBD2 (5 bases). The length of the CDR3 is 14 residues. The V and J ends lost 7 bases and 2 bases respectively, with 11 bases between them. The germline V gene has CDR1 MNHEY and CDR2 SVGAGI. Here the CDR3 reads CASKRRRNTGELFF. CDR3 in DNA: TGTGCCAGCAAACGGAGGCGAAACACCGGGGAGCTGTTTTTT.

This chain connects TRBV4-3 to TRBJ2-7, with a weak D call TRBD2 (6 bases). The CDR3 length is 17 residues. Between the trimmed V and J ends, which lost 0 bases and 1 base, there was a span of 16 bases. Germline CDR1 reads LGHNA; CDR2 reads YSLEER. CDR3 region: CASSQDGRGGGSYEQYF. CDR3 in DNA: TGCGCCAGCAGCCAAGACGGGAGAGGTGGGGGTTCCTACGAGCAGTACTTC.

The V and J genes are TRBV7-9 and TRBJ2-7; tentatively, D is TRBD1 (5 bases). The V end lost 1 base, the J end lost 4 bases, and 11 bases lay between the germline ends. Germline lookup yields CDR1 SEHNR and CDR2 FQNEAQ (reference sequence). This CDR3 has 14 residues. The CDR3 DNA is TGTGCCAGCAGCTTAGATAGGGGTCCTTACGAGCAGTACTTC. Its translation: CASSLDRGPYEQYF.

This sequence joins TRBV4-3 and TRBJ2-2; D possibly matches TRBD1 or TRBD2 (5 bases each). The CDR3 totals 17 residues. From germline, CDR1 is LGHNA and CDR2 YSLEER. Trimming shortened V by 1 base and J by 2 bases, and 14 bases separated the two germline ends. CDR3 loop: CASSQANWGPNTGELFF. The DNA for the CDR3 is TGCGCCAGCAGCCAAGCGAATTGGGGACCAAACACCGGGGAGCTGTTTTTT.

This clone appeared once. CDR3 residues: CASSLGGQGLGKFF. The CDR3 DNA follows: TGTGCCAGCAGCTTAGGGGGACAGGGCCTTGGGAAGTTCTTC. This sequence joins TRBV7-2 and TRBJ2-1; 9 bases agree with TRBD1. This CDR3 is built from 14 residues. V shed 1 base, J shed 14 bases, and the junction held 9 bases outside the gene matches. Germline CDR1 reads SGHTA; CDR2 reads FQGNSA.

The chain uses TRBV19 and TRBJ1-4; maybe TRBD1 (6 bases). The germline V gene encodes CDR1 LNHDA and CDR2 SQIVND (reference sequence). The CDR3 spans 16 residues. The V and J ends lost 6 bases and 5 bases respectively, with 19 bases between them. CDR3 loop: CASRRNLDRVNEKLFF. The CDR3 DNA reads TGTGCCAGTAGAAGAAACTTGGACAGAGTAAATGAAAAACTGTTTTTT.

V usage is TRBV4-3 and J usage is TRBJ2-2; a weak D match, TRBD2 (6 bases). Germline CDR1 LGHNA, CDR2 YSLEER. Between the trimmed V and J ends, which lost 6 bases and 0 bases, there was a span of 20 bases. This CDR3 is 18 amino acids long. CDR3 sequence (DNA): TGCGCCAGCAGACTCGATCCGAGGGGAGGAGCGAACACCGGGGAGCTGTTTTTT. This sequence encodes CASRLDPRGGANTGELFF.

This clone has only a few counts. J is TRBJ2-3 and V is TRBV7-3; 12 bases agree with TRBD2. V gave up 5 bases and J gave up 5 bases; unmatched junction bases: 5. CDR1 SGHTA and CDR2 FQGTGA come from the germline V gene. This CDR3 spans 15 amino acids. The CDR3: CASSPTSGGGDTQYF. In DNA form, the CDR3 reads TGTGCCAGCAGCCCGACTAGCGGGGGTGGAGATACGCAGTATTTT.

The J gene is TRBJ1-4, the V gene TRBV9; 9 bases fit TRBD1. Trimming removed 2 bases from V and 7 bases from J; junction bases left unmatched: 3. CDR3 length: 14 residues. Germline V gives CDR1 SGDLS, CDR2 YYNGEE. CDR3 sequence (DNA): TGTGCCAGCAGCGTCGGGACAGGGTCTGAAAAACTGTTTTTT. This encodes CASSVGTGSEKLFF.

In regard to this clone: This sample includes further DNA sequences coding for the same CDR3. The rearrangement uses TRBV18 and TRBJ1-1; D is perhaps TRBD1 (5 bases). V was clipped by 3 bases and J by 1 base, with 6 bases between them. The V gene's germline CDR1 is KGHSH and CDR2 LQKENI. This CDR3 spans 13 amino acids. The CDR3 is CASSPGQNTEAFF. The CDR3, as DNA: TGTGCCAGCTCACCCGGACAGAACACTGAAGCTTTCTTT.

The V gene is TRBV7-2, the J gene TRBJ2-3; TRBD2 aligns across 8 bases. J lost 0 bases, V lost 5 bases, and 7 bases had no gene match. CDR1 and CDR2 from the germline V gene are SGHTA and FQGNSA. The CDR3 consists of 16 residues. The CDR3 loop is CASSPQSGGSTDTQYF. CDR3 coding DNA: TGTGCCAGCAGCCCCCAGAGCGGGGGAAGCACAGATACGCAGTATTTT.

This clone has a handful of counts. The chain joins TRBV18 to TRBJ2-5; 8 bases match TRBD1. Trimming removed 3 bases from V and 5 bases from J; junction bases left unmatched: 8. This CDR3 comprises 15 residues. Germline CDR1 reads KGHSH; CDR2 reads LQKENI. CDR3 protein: CASSPDRAVAETQYF. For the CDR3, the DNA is TGTGCCAGCTCACCGGACAGGGCGGTAGCGGAGACCCAGTACTTC.

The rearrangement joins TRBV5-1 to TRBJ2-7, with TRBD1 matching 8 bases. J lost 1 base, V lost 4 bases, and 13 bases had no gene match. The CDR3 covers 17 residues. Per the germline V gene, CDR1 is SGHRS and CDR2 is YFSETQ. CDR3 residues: CASSKKRTGIASYEQYF. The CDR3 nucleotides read TGCGCCAGCAGCAAAAAGCGGACAGGGATTGCTTCCTACGAGCAGTACTTC.

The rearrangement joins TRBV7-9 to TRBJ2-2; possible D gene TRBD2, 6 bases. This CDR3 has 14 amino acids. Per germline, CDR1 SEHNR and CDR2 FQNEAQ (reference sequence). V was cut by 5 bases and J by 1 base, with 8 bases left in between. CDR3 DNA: TGTGCCAGCAGCCTGGGACTGAACACCGGGGAGCTGTTTTTT. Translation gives CASSLGLNTGELFF.

The CDR3 nucleotides read TGCGCCAGCAGCCCCGGACAGGGGGAGGACGAGCAGTACTTC. It translates to CASSPGQGEDEQYF. This sequence joins TRBV5-1 and TRBJ2-7, with 10 bases fitting TRBD1. Trimming at V came to 4 bases and at J to 5 bases, leaving 6 bases not matched to a gene. Germline lookup yields CDR1 SGHRS and CDR2 YFSETQ. The CDR3 has 14 residues.

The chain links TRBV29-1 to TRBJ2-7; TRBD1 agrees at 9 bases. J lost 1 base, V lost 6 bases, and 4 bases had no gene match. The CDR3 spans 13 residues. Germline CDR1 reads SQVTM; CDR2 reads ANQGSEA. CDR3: CSVSGTGSYEQYF. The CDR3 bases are TGCAGCGTGTCCGGGACAGGGTCCTACGAGCAGTACTTC.

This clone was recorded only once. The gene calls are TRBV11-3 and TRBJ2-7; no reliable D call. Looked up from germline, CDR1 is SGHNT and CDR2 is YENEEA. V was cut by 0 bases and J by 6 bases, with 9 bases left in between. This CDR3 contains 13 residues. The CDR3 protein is CASSLEDFSEQYF. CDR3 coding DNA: TGTGCCAGCAGCTTAGAAGACTTTAGCGAGCAGTACTTC.

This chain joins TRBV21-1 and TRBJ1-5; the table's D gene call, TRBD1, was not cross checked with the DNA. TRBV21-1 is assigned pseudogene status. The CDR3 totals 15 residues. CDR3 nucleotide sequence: TGTGCCAGCAGCATGGGACAACATAGCAATCAGCCCCAGCATTTT. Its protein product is CASSMGQHSNQPQHF.

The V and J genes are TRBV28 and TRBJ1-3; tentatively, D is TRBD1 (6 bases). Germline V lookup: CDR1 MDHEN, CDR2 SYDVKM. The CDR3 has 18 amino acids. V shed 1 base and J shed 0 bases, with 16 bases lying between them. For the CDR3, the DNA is TGTGCCAGCAGTTTATCCAGGGGACTAACCAACTCTGGAAACACCATATATTTT. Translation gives CASSLSRGLTNSGNTIYF.

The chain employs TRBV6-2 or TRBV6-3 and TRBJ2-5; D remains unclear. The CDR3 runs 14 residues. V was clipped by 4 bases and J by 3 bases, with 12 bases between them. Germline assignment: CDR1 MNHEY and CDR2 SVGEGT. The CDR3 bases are TGTGCCAGCAGTTGGGGTCTACCCAAAGAGACCCAGTACTTC. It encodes CASSWGLPKETQYF.

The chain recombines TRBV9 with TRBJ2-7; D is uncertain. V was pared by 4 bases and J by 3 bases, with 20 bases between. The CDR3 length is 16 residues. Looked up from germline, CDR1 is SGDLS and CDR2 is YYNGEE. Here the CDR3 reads CASSPSLIGRDYEQYF. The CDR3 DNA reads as TGTGCCAGCAGCCCCTCCCTTATTGGCAGAGACTACGAGCAGTACTTC.

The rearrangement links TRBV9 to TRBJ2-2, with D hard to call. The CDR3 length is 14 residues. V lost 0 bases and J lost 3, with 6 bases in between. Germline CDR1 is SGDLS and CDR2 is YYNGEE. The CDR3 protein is CASSVGSDTGELFF. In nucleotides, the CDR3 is TGTGCCAGCAGCGTAGGGTCGGACACCGGGGAGCTGTTTTTT.

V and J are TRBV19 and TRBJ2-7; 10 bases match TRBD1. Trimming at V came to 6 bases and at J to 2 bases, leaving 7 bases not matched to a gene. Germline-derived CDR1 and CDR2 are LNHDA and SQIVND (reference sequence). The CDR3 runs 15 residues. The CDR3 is CASRSSGTGAYEQYF. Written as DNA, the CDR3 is TGTGCCAGTAGGTCGTCCGGGACAGGGGCCTACGAGCAGTACTTC.

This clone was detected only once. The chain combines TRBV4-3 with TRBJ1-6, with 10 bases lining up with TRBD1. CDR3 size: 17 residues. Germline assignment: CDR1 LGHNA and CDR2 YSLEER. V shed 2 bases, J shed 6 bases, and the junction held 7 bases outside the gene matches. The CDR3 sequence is CASSQTGTGVRNSPLHF. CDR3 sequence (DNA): TGCGCCAGCAGCCAAACCGGGACAGGGGTACGTAATTCACCCCTCCACTTT.